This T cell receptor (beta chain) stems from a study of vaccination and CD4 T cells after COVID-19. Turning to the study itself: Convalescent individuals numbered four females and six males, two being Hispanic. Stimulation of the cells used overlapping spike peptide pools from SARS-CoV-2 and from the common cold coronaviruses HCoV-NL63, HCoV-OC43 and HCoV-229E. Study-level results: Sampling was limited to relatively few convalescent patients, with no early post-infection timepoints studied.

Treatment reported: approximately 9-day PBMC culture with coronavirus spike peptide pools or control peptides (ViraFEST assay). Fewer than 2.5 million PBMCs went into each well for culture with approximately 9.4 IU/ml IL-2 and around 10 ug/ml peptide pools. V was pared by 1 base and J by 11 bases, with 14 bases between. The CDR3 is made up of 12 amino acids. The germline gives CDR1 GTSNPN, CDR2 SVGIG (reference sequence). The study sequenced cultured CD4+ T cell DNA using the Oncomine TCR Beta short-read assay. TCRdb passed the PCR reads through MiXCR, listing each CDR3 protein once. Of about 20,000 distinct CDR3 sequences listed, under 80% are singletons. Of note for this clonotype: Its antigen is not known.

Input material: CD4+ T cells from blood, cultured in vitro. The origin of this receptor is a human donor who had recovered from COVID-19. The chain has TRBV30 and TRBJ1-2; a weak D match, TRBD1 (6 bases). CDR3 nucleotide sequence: TGTGCCTGGAGTGAGACAGGTTCGGGTTACACCTTC. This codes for CAWSETGSGYTF.